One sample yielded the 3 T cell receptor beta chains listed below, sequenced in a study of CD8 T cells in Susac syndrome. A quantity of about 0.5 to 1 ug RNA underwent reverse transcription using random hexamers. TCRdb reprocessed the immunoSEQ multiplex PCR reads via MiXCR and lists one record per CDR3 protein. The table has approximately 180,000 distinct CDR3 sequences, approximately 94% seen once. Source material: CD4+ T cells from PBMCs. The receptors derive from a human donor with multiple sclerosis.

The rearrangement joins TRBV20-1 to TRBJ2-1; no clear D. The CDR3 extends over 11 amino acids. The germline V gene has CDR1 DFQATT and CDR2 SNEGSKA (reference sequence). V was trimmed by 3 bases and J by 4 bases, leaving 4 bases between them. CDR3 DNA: TGCAGTGCTAGTCGGTACAATGAGCAGTTCTTC. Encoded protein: CSASRYNEQFF.

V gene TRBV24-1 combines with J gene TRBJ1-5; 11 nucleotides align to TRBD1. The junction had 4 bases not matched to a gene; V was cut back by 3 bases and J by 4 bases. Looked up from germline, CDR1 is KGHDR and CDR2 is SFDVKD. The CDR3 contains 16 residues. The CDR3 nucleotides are TGTGCCACCAGTGATCCTGGGACAGGGGGAAATCAGCCCCAGCATTTT. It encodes CATSDPGTGGNQPQHF.

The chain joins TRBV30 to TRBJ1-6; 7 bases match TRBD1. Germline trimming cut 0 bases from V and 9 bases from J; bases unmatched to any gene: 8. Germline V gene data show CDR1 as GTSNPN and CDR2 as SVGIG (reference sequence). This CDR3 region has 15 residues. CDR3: CAWSVLQGRSSPLHF. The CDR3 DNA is TGTGCCTGGAGTGTACTACAGGGGAGATCTTCACCCCTCCACTTT.